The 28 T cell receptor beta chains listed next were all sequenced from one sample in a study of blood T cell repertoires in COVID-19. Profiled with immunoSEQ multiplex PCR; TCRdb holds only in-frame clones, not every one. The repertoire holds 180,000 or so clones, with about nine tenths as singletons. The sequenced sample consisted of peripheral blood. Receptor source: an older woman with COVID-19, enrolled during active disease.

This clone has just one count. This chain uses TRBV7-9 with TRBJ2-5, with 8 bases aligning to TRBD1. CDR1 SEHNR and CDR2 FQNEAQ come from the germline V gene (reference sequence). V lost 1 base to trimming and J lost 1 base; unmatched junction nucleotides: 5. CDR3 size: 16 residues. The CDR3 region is CASSLEWQGAQETQYF. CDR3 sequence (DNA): TGTGCCAGCAGCTTAGAATGGCAGGGGGCCCAAGAGACCCAGTACTTC. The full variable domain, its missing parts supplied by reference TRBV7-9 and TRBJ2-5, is DTGVSQNPRHKITKRGQNVTFRCDPISEHNRLYWYRQTLGQGPEFLTYFQNEAQLEKSRLLSDRFSAERPKGSFSTLEIQRTEQGDSAMYLCASSLEWQGAQETQYFGPGTRLLVL.

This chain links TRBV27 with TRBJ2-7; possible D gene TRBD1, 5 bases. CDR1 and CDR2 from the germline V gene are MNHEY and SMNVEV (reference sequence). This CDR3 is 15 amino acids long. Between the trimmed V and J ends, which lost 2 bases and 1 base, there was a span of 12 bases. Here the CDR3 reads CASSLRGKASYEQYF. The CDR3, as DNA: TGTGCCAGCAGTTTAAGGGGCAAGGCGTCCTACGAGCAGTACTTC.

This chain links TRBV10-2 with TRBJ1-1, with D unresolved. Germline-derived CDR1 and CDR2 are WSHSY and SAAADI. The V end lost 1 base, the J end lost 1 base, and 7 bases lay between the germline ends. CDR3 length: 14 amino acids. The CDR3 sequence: CASSEWAGNTEAFF. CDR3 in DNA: TGCGCCAGCAGTGAGTGGGCGGGGAACACTGAAGCTTTCTTT.

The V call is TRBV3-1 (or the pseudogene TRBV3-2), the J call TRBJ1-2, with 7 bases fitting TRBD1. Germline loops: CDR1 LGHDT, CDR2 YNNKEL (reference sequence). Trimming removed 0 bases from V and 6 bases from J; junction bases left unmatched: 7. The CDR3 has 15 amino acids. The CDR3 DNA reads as TGTGCCAGCAGCCAAGAAAAGGGGGCGGCCCATGGCTACACCTTC. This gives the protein CASSQEKGAAHGYTF.

The CDR3 region is CASSLGTSGSDEQFF. The CDR3 DNA is TGTGCCAGCAGCTTAGGGACTAGCGGGAGCGATGAGCAGTTCTTC. The rearrangement joins TRBV11-3 to TRBJ2-1; 13 bases are shared with TRBD2. From germline, CDR1 is SGHNT and CDR2 YENEEA. V lost 1 base, J lost 8 bases, and 2 bases stayed unmatched. This CDR3 is 15 amino acids long.

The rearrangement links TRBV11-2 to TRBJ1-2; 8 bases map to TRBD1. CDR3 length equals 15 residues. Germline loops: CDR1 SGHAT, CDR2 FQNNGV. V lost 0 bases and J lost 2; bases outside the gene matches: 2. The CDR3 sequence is CASSLEGDRNYGYTF. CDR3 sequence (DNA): TGTGCCAGCAGCTTAGAGGGGGACAGGAACTATGGCTACACCTTC.

The DNA of the CDR3 is TGTGCCAGCAGCTTAGGGGCCGGGAGGGGAAACTACGAGCAGTACTTC. Translation gives CASSLGAGRGNYEQYF. The V and J genes are TRBV11-3 and TRBJ2-7, with 8 bases that match TRBD2. The CDR3 runs 16 residues. Per the germline V gene, CDR1 is SGHNT and CDR2 is YENEEA. With V trimmed by 1 base and J by 3 bases, 8 bases remained unmatched.

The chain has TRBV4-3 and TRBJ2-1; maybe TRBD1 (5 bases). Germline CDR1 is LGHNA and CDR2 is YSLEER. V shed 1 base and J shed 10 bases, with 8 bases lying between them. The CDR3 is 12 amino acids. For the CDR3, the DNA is TGCGCCAGCAGCCAAGTAACAGGAGAGCAGTTCTTC. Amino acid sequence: CASSQVTGEQFF.

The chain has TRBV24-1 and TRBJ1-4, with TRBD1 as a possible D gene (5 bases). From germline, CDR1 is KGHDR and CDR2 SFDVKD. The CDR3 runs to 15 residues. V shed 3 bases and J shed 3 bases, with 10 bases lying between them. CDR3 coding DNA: TGTGCCACCAGTGATGGGACGGGGGCTAATGAAAAACTGTTTTTT. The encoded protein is CATSDGTGANEKLFF.

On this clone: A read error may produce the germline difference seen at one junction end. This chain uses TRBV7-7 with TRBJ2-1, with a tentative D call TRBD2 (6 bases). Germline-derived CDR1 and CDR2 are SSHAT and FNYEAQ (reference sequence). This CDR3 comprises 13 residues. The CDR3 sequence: CASSLGGVGEQFF. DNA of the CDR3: TGTGCTAGCAGCTTGGGGGGAGTGGGAGAGCAGTTCTTC.

CDR3 bases: TGTGCCAGCAGTCCGGACAGGTTCGGGGAGCAGTACTTC. Residues: CASSPDRFGEQYF. The chain uses TRBV12-3 or TRBV12-4 and TRBJ2-7; TRBD1 aligns across 7 bases. V shed 5 bases and J 7 bases; nucleotides not matched to a gene: 8. The length of the CDR3 is 13 residues.

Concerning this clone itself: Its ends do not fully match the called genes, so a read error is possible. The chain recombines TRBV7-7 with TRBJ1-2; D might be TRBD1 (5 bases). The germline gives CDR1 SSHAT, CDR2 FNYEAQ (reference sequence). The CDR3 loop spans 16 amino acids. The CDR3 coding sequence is TGTGCTAGCAGCTCCCGGCAAGGGGCCGTCATTTACGGCTACACCTTC. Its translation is CASSSRQGAVIYGYTF.

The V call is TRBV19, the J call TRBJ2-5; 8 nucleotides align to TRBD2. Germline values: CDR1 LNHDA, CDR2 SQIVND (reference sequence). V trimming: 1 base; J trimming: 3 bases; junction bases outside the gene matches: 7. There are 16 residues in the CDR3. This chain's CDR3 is CASSIAGGFVEETQYF. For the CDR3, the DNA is TGTGCCAGTAGTATAGCGGGAGGGTTCGTAGAAGAGACCCAGTACTTC.

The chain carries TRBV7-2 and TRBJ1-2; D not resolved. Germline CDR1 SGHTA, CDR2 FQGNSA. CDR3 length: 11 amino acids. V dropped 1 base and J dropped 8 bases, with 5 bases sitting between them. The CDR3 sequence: CASSLGRGYTF. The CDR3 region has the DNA TGTGCCAGCAGCTTAGGCAGAGGCTACACCTTC. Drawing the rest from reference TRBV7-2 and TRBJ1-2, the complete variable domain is GAGVSQSPSNKVTEKGKDVELRCDPISGHTALYWYRQSLGQGLEFLIYFQGNSAPDKSGLPSDRFSAERTGGSVSTLTIQRTQQEDSAVYLCASSLGRGYTFGSGTRLTVV.

CDR3 nucleotides: TGTGCCTGGAGCGGGACAGGGTATGTTTTCTTT. It specifies CAWSGTGYVFF. The J gene is TRBJ1-1, the V gene TRBV30; 9 positions match TRBD1. Germline V gene lookup returns CDR1 GTSNPN and CDR2 SVGIG (reference sequence). With 3 bases clipped from V and 13 bases from J, the junction kept 6 bases outside the gene matches. The CDR3 is 11 amino acids.

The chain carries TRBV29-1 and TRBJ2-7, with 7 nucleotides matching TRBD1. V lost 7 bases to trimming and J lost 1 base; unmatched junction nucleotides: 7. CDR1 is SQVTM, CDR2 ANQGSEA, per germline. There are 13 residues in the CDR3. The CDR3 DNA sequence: TGCAGCGCCACCGGACAGGTTTCCTACGAGCAGTACTTC. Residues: CSATGQVSYEQYF.

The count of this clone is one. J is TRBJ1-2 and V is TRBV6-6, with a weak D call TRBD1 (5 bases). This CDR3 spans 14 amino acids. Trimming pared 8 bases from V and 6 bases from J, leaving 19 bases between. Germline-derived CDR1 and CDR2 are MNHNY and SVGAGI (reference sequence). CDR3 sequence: CASLRDSGIDGYTF. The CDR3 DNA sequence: TGTGCCAGCCTACGGGACTCCGGAATTGATGGCTACACCTTC.

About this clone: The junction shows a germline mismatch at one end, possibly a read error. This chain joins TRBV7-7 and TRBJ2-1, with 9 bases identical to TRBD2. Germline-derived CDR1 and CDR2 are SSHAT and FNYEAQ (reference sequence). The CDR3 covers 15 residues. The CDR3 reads CASSLQAGGSNEQFF. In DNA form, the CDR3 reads TGTGCTAGCAGCTTACAAGCGGGAGGCTCTAATGAGCAGTTCTTC.

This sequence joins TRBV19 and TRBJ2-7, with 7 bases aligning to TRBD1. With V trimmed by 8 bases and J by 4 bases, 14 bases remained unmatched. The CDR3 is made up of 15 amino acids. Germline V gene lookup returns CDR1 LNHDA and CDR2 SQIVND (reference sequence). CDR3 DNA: TGTGCCAGTCGTCCCAGTCAGACAGGGAATTACGAGCAGTACTTC. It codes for CASRPSQTGNYEQYF. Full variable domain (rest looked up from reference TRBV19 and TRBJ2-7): DGGITQSPKYLFRKEGQNVTLSCEQNLNHDAMYWYRQDPGQGLRLIYYSQIVNDFQKGDIAEGYSVSREKKESFPLTVTSAQKNPTAFYLCASRPSQTGNYEQYFGPGTRLTVT.

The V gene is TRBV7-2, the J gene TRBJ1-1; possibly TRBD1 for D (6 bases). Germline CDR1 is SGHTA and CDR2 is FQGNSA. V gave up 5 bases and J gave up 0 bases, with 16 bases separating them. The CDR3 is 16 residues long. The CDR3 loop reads CASSAGRTALNTEAFF. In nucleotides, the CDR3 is TGTGCCAGCAGCGCGGGCCGGACAGCCTTGAACACTGAAGCTTTCTTT.

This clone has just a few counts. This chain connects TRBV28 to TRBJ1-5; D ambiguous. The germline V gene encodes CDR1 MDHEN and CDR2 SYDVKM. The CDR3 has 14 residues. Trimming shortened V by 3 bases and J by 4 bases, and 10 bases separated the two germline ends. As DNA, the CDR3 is TGTGCCAGCAGTTTTCCAGGACTAAATCAGCCCCAGCATTTT. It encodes CASSFPGLNQPQHF. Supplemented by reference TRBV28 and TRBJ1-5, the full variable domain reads DVKVTQSSRYLVKRTGEKVFLECVQDMDHENMFWYRQDPGLGLRLIYFSYDVKMKEKGDIPEGYSVSREKKERFSLILESASTNQTSMYLCASSFPGLNQPQHFGDGTRLSIL.

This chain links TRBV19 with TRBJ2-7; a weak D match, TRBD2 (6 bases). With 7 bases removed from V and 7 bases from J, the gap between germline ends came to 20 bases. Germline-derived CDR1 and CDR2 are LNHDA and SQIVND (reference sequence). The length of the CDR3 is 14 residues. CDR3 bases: TGTGCCAGTACTCCCATTAGGCTTCGGGGGGAGCAGTACTTC. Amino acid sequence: CASTPIRLRGEQYF.

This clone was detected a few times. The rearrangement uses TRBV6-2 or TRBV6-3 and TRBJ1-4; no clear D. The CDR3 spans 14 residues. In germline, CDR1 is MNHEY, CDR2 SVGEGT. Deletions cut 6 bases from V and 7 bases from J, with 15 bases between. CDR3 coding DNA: TGTGCCAGCAGCGGCTTGGCCGATGGTGAAAAACTGTTTTTT. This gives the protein CASSGLADGEKLFF.

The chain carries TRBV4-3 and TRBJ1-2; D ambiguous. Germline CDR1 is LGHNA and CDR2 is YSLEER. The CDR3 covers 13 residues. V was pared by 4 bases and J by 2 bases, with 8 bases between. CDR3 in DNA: TGCGCCAGCAGCCCGGAGCCCAACTATGGCTACACCTTC. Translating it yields CASSPEPNYGYTF.

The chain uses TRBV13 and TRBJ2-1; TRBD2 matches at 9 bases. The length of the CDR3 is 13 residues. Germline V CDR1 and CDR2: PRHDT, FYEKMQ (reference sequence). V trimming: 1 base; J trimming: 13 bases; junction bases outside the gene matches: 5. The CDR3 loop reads CASSLASGIPQFF. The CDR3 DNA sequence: TGTGCCAGCAGCTTAGCTAGCGGGATCCCACAGTTCTTC. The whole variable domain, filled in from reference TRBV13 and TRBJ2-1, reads AAGVIQSPRHLIKEKRETATLKCYPIPRHDTVYWYQQGPGQDPQFLISFYEKMQSDKGSIPDRFSAQQFSDYHSELNMSSLELGDSALYFCASSLASGIPQFFGPGTRLTVL.

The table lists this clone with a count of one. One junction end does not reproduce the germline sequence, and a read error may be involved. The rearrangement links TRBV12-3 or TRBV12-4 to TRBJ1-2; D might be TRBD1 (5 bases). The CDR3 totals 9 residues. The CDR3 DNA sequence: TGTGCCAGCACCACCGGGGGGAGCTTC. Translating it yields CASTTGGSF.

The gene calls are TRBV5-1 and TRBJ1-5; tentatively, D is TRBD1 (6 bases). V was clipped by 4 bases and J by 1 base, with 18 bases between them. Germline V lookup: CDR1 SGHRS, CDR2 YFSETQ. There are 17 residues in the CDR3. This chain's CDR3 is CASSPLPSRGSNQPQHF. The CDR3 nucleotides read TGCGCCAGCAGCCCCCTTCCGAGCAGGGGCAGCAATCAGCCCCAGCATTTT. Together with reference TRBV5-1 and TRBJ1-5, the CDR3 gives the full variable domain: KAGVTQTPRYLIKTRGQQVTLSCSPISGHRSVSWYQQTPGQGLQFLFEYFSETQRNKGNFPGRFSGRQFSNSRSEMNVSTLELGDSALYLCASSPLPSRGSNQPQHFGDGTRLSIL.

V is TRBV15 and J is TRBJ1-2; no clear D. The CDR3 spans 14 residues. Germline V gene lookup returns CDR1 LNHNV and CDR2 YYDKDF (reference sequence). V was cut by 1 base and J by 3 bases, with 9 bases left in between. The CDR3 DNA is TGTGCCACCAGCAGAGTGGGCAATGACTATGGCTACACCTTC. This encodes CATSRVGNDYGYTF.